The TCR beta chain described here comes from a study of glioma-infiltrating T cells after dendritic cell vaccination. Germline trimming cut 3 bases from V and 3 bases from J; bases unmatched to any gene: 14. There are 18 residues in the CDR3. Germline assignment: CDR1 MDHEN and CDR2 SYDVKM. The primer mix had 60 V beta and 13 J beta primers. Clones were read by immunoSEQ multiplex PCR, and TCRdb kept only the in-frame ones, dropping some. Among about 50,000 clones, about 88% were seen once, and the ten largest hold 5% to 6.5%. Time point reported: after dendritic cell vaccination, including at tumor progression/relapse.

The sample consisted of blood, taken after dendritic cell vaccination. This sequence joins TRBV28 and TRBJ1-1, with TRBD1 identical over 9 bases. This sequence was found in a human donor with glioblastoma. The chain's CDR3 is CASSFWGQGSFEDTEAFF. For the CDR3, the DNA is TGTGCCAGCAGTTTCTGGGGACAGGGTTCGTTTGAGGACACTGAAGCTTTCTTT.